This T cell receptor beta chain is from a study of OX40 agonist ivuxolimab in advanced cancers. Overall study: The dose of intravenous ivuxolimab that patients received every 2 weeks ranged from 0.01 to 10 mg/kg. Hepatocellular carcinoma, melanoma, renal cell or head and neck cancer affected the dose-escalation patients.

The V gene's germline CDR1 is ENHRY and CDR2 SYGVKD. V was shortened by 2 bases and J by 10 bases, with 9 bases between the two germline ends. CDR3 length equals 11 residues. TCRdb keeps only in-frame clones here, not all; method: immunoSEQ multiplex PCR. The data contain roughly 66,000 clones, roughly 80% of them singletons. Worth noting for this clone: What it binds is unknown.

Study-wide results and limits: Nonresponders, in some cases, also had low normalized T-cell clonal expansion.

The V call is TRBV10-3, the J call TRBJ2-7; D might be TRBD2 (6 bases). The origin of this receptor is an adult with an advanced solid tumor such as melanoma, head and neck, liver or kidney cancer. The sequencing used CD4+ or CD8+ T cells sorted from blood, collected in a trial of the OX40 agonist ivuxolimab. The chain's CDR3 is CAISEGGAQYF. The CDR3 region has the DNA TGTGCCATCAGTGAGGGAGGGGCCCAGTACTTC.